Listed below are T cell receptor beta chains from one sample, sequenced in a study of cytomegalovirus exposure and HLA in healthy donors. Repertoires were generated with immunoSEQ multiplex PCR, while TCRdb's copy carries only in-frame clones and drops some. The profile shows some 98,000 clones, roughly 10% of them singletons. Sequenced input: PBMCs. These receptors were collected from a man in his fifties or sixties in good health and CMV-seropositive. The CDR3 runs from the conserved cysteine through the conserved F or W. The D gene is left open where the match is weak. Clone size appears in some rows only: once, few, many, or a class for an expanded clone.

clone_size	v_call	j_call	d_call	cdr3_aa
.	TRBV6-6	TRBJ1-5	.	CASSYSGGAFGAQHF
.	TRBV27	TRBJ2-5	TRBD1	CASSLAGTGTEETQYF
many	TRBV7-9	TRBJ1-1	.	CASGRGPNTEAFF
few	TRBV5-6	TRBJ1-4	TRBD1	CASSPGQGSREKLFF
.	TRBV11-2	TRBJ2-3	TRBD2	CASSLRGASGISTDTQYF
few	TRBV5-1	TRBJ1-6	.	CASSLEAWGGVHSPLHF
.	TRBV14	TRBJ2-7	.	CASSQDLGGEQYF
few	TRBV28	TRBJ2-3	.	CASSYSDSSTDTQYF
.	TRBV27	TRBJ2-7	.	CASRNKGGYEQYF
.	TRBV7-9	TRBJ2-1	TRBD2	CASSLAGQRESTVYNEQFF
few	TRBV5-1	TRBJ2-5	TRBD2	CASSFLSGSIGTQYF
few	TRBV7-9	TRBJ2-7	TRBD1	CASSWTDRGNHEQYF
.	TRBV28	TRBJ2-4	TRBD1	CASTDRYKNIQYF
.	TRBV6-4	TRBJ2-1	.	CASSEQGFNEQFF
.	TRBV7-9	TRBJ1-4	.	CASSPAQGVKLFF
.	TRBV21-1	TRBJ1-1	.	CASSKVGSTEAFF
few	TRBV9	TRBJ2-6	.	CASSGQESSGANVLTF
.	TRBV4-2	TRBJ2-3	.	CASSPFAASTDTQYF
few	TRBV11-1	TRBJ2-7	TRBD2	CASSPGTSGRLSYEQYF
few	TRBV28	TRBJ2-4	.	CASSQLTSLHIQYF
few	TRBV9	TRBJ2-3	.	CASSVGGYSTDTQYF
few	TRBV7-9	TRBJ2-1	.	CASSLREGGYNEQFF
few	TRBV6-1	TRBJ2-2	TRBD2	CASSTTSVGGELFF
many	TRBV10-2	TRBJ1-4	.	CASSEATVRGEKLFF
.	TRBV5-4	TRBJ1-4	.	CASSLGQGRPNVPEKLFF
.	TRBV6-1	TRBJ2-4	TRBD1	CASKNRGGAKNIQYF
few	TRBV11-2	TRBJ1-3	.	CASSLAGTGNTIYF
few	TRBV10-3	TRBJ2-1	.	CAISELGTSYNEQFF
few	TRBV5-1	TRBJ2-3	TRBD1	CASRSGQGALSTDTQYF
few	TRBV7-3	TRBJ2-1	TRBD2	CASSLGTSGDFEQFF
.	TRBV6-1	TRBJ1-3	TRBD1	CASSRQGAGNTIYF
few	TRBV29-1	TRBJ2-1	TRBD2	CSVVGTSGSGEFF
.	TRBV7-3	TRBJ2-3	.	CASSLRREGDTQYF
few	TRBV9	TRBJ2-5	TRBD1	CASSVVGTEPQETQYF
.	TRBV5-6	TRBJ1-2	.	CASSFRLTANYGYTF